Each of the 4 T cell receptor beta chains below was sequenced from the same sample in a study of T and B cells in COVID-19 patients. Each TRB amplification used 250-500 ng of genomic DNA from blood. Multiplex PCR with BIOMED2 TRB-A/B primer pools amplified TRB rearrangements. TCRdb reprocessed the multiplex PCR reads with MiXCR, giving one entry per CDR3 protein. The data show about 11,000 distinct CDR3 sequences, with 30% seen just once and 25% to 35% held by the top ten. Source material: blood. These TCRs come from a human donor who had recovered from COVID-19.

This clonotype was found a few times. V gene TRBV7-2 combines with J gene TRBJ2-7; 11 nucleotides line up with TRBD2. Unmatched junction bases numbered 13, after V lost 5 bases and J lost 4 bases. The CDR3 totals 17 residues. CDR1 SGHTA and CDR2 FQGNSA come from the germline V gene. The CDR3 coding sequence is TGTGCCAGCAGCGGGGGGGGGGGACTAGCGGAGGGGTACGAGCAGTACTTC. It codes for CASSGGGGLAEGYEQYF.

The chain employs TRBV15 and TRBJ2-7, with 7 bases aligning to TRBD2. Germline CDR1 is LNHNV and CDR2 is YYDKDF (reference sequence). The CDR3 has 15 amino acids. With V trimmed by 0 bases and J by 0 bases, 2 bases remained unmatched. The CDR3 protein is CATSRDLAVSYEQYV. As DNA, the CDR3 is TGTGCCACCAGCAGAGATCTAGCGGTCTCCTACGAGCAGTACGTC.

This clonotype is judged medium-sized. The missing conserved phenylalanine or tryptophan at the end of this CDR3 makes a read error likely. The limits of the CDR3 on the DNA are not certain, so only TCRdb's listed CDR3 is given. This chain links TRBV6-2 or TRBV6-3 with TRBJ2-1; the listed D gene, TRBD1, was not tested against the DNA. CDR1 MNHEY and CDR2 SVGEGT come from the germline V gene. Including both end residues, the CDR3 is 14 amino acids long. CDR3 protein: CASTRTPGQGSSML.

The chain is built from TRBV11-1 and TRBJ1-4, with D possibly being TRBD1 (6 bases). The CDR3 is 16 amino acids. V shed 1 base and J shed 0 bases, with 9 bases lying between them. Per the germline V gene, CDR1 is SGHAT and CDR2 is FQDESV (reference sequence). The DNA for the CDR3 is TGTGCCAGCAGCTTAGGACAGGCTGCAACTAATGAAAAACTGTTTTTT. Amino acids: CASSLGQAATNEKLFF.